The clone carrying this TCR beta chain was detected once. This record belongs to a study of T cell changes during pregnancy in multiple sclerosis. The repertoire was sequenced with immunoSEQ multiplex PCR; TCRdb's copy has only in-frame clones and lacks some. Of about 75,000 clones in the sample, around 90% were seen once. Trimming took 4 bases from V and 3 from J, leaving 6 bases between them. Germline lookup yields CDR1 SGHTA and CDR2 FQGNSA. The length of the CDR3 is 12 residues. The clonotype originates from a female donor with multiple sclerosis, enrolled in a pregnancy study. V usage is TRBV7-2 and J usage is TRBJ1-1; D not certain. This sample comprised CD4+ T cells from peripheral blood mononuclear cells, obtained before pregnancy. Here the CDR3 reads CASSSRDTEAFF. CDR3 DNA sequence: TGTGCCAGCAGCTCCCGGGACACTGAAGCTTTCTTT.